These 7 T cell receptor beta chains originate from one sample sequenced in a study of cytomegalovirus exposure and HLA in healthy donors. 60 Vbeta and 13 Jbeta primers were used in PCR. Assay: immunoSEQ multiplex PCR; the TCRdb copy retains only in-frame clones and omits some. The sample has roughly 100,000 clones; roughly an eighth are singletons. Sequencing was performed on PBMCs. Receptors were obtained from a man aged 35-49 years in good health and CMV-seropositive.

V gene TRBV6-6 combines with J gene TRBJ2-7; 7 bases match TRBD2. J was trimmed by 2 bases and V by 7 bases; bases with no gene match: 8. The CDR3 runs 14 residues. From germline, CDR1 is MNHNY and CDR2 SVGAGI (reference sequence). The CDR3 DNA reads TGTGCCAGCATGGGGGGGGGTCTTCCCTACGAGCAGTACTTC. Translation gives CASMGGGLPYEQYF.

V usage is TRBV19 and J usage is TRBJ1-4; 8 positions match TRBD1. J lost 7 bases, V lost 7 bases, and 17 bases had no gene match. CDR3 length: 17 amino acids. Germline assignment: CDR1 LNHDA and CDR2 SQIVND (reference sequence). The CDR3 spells CASNLRIPGGLGEKLFF. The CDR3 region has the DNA TGTGCCAGTAATCTCCGAATCCCAGGGGGCCTCGGTGAAAAACTGTTTTTT.

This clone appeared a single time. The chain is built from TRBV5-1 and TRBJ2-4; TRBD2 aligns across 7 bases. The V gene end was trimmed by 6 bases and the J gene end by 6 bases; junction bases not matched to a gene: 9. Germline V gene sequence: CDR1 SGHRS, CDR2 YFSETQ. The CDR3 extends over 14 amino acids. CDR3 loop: CASTFSGEGNIQYF. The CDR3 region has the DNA TGCGCCAGCACGTTTTCCGGGGAGGGAAACATTCAGTACTTC.

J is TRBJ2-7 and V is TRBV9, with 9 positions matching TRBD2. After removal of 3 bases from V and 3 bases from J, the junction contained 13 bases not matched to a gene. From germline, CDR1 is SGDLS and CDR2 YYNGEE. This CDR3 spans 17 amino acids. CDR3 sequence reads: CASSEGLAGRRGYEQYF. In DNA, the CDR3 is TGTGCCAGCAGCGAGGGGCTAGCGGGACGTCGGGGCTACGAGCAGTACTTC.

The CDR3 loop reads CASSQGTGGVNTEAFF. The CDR3 DNA reads TGCGCCAGCAGCCAAGGGACAGGGGGTGTGAACACTGAAGCTTTCTTT. The J gene is TRBJ1-1, the V gene TRBV4-1; 10 bases are shared with TRBD1. The CDR3 extends over 16 amino acids. The V and J ends lost 1 base and 0 bases, in that order; junction bases with no gene match: 2. CDR1 is MGHRA and CDR2 is YSYEKL in the germline V gene.

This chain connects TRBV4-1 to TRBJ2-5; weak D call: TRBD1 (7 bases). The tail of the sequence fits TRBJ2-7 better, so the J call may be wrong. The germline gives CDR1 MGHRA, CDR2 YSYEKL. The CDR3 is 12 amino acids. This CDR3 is CASSQQGGEQYF. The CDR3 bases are TGCGCCAGCAGCCAACAGGGGGGCGAGCAGTACTTC.

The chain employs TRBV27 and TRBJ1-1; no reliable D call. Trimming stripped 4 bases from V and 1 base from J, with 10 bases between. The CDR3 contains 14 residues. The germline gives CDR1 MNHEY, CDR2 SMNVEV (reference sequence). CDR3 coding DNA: TGTGCCAGCAGTTCGTTACAAACGAACACTGAAGCTTTCTTT. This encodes CASSSLQTNTEAFF.